This T cell receptor (beta chain) derives from a study of blood T cell repertoires in COVID-19. Study background: Samples representing acute and convalescent COVID-19 were sourced from the United States, Italy and Spain.

Profiled with immunoSEQ multiplex PCR; TCRdb holds only in-frame clones, not every one. The sample holds about 370,000 clones; approximately 90% are singletons and the top ten take over 0.95%. The receptor comes from a man aged 18 to 35 who had recovered from COVID-19. What was sequenced was PBMCs or T cells enriched from blood (not recorded which).

CDR3 region: CASSAGGRNTEAFF. In DNA, the CDR3 is TGTGCCAGCAGCGCCGGGGGTAGGAACACTGAAGCTTTCTTT. The rearrangement joins TRBV2 to TRBJ1-1; possibly TRBD1 for D (5 bases). The CDR3 consists of 14 residues. Trimming left V 6 bases short and J 1 base short, with 12 bases between. Looked up from germline, CDR1 is SNHLY and CDR2 is FYNNEI.